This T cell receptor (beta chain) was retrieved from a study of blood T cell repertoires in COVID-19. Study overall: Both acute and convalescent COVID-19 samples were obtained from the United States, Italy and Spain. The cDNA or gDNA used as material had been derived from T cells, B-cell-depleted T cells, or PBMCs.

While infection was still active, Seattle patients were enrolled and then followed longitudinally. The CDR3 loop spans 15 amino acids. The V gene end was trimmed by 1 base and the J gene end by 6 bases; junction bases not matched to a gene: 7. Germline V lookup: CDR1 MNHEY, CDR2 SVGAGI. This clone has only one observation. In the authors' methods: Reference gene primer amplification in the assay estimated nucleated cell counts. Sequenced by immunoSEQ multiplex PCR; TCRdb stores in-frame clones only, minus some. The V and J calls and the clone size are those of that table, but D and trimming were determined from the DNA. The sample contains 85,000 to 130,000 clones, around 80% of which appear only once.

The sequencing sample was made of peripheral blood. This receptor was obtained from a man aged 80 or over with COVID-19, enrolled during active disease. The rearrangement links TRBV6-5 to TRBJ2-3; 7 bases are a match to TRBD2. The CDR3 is CASSYWGRGVDTQYF. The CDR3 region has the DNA TGTGCCAGCAGTTACTGGGGGAGGGGTGTGGATACGCAGTATTTT.